The 26 T cell receptor beta chains below were found in one sample sequenced in a study of siplizumab effects on memory and regulatory T cells. Here immunoSEQ multiplex PCR was the method, and the copy in TCRdb shows in-frame clones only, minus some. The data show 90,000 to 95,000 clones, around 95% seen once. The sequencing sample was made of naive CD4+ T cells sorted from blood. These receptors all stem from a human donor in good health.

This sequence joins TRBV5-1 and TRBJ2-5, with D unclear. The CDR3 contains 15 residues. V lost 0 bases, J lost 5 bases, and 14 bases lay in between. Germline assignment: CDR1 SGHRS and CDR2 YFSETQ. CDR3 coding DNA: TGCGCCAGCAGCTTGGGTGACGCAGGTGGGGAGACCCAGTACTTC. Amino acids: CASSLGDAGGETQYF.

This sequence joins TRBV18 and TRBJ2-1; TRBD2 is a possible D gene (6 bases). In germline, CDR1 is KGHSH, CDR2 LQKENI. Trimming took 7 bases from V and 7 from J, leaving 17 bases between them. The CDR3 has 14 residues. CDR3 in DNA: TGTGCCAGCTTGCTCATCCTCGGGGGAAATGAGCAGTTCTTC. It is translated as CASLLILGGNEQFF.

J is TRBJ2-7 and V is TRBV30; D unclear. Deletions cut 2 bases from V and 6 bases from J, with 11 bases between. CDR3 size: 12 residues. Germline assignment: CDR1 GTSNPN and CDR2 SVGIG (reference sequence). The CDR3 sequence is CAWSYVTVEQYF. In DNA form, the CDR3 reads TGTGCCTGGAGTTATGTAACTGTCGAGCAGTACTTC. Looking up the rest from reference TRBV30 and TRBJ2-7 gives the full variable domain: SQTIHQWPATLVQPVGSPLSLECTVEGTSNPNLYWYRQAAGRGLQLLFYSVGIGQISSEVPQNLSASRPQDRQFILSSKKLLLSDSGFYLCAWSYVTVEQYFGPGTRLTVT.

The V gene is TRBV5-1, the J gene TRBJ1-4; D is ambiguous. V gave up 2 bases and J gave up 0 bases, with 11 bases separating them. Germline values: CDR1 SGHRS, CDR2 YFSETQ. CDR3 size: 16 residues. CDR3 sequence (DNA): TGCGCCAGCAGCTTCCGGGTTTCAGCAACTAATGAAAAACTGTTTTTT. This codes for CASSFRVSATNEKLFF.

The chain couples TRBV29-1 to TRBJ2-6; D remains unclear. The germline CDR1 and CDR2 sequences are SQVTM and ANQGSEA. The CDR3 spans 15 residues. Deletions cut 4 bases from V and 0 bases from J, with 10 bases between. CDR3 sequence reads: CSVVEESSGANVLTF. CDR3 coding DNA: TGCAGCGTTGTAGAGGAGTCCTCTGGGGCCAACGTCCTGACTTTC.

The chain uses TRBV28 and TRBJ2-5, with 7 bases fitting TRBD1. Trimming at V came to 6 bases and at J to 4 bases, leaving 5 bases not matched to a gene. CDR1 MDHEN and CDR2 SYDVKM come from the germline V gene. The CDR3 is made up of 13 amino acids. The CDR3 protein is CASRGTGVETQYF. The CDR3 coding sequence is TGTGCCAGCAGGGGAACAGGGGTAGAGACCCAGTACTTC.

The chain links TRBV6-5 to TRBJ1-2; 7 bases align to TRBD1. Germline V gene lookup returns CDR1 MNHEY and CDR2 SVGAGI. The CDR3 totals 14 residues. The trim removed 7 bases at V and 3 bases at J, leaving 8 bases unmatched. The CDR3, as DNA: TGTGCCAGCAACTCACAGGGGAGCTACTATGGCTACACCTTC. This encodes CASNSQGSYYGYTF.

The chain employs TRBV7-9 and TRBJ1-5, with D possibly TRBD1 on 5 matching bases. The germline gives CDR1 SEHNR, CDR2 FQNEAQ (reference sequence). This CDR3 comprises 15 residues. Between the trimmed V and J ends, which lost 5 bases and 10 bases, there was a span of 21 bases. CDR3 sequence reads: CASSLFRDGVKPQHF. CDR3 DNA sequence: TGTGCCAGCAGCCTTTTCCGGGACGGCGTAAAACCCCAGCATTTT. Full variable domain (outside the CDR3, taken from reference TRBV7-9 and TRBJ1-5): DTGVSQNPRHKITKRGQNVTFRCDPISEHNRLYWYRQTLGQGPEFLTYFQNEAQLEKSRLLSDRFSAERPKGSFSTLEIQRTEQGDSAMYLCASSLFRDGVKPQHFGDGTRLSIL.

This chain connects TRBV28 to TRBJ2-5; D unclear. Between the trimmed V and J ends, which lost 5 bases and 5 bases, there was a span of 12 bases. Germline V gene data show CDR1 as MDHEN and CDR2 as SYDVKM. This CDR3 is built from 13 residues. CDR3 nucleotides: TGTGCCAGCAGTCCCTATCGTGGGGAGACCCAGTACTTC. Its translation is CASSPYRGETQYF.

This sequence joins TRBV5-1 and TRBJ1-2, with a weak D call TRBD1 (5 bases). Germline V lookup: CDR1 SGHRS, CDR2 YFSETQ. Trimming removed 4 bases from V and 5 bases from J, with 9 bases in between. The CDR3 extends over 12 amino acids. The CDR3 DNA is TGCGCCAGCAGCGCGGGACCTTATGGCTACACCTTC. Its translation: CASSAGPYGYTF.

The chain couples TRBV2 to TRBJ2-7; D is uncertain. This CDR3 is built from 12 residues. Germline CDR1 and CDR2: SNHLY and FYNNEI. V lost 5 bases and J lost 4, with 9 bases in between. The CDR3 nucleotides read TGTGCCAGCAGTCAAATCAAATACGAGCAGTACTTC. It is translated as CASSQIKYEQYF.

This sequence joins TRBV18 and TRBJ1-3; D is undetermined. The CDR3 spans 16 residues. V shed 3 bases and J shed 0 bases, with 12 bases lying between them. Germline loops: CDR1 KGHSH, CDR2 LQKENI. DNA for the CDR3: TGTGCCAGCTCACCGGGTACAGCGCACTCTGGAAACACCATATATTTT. This codes for CASSPGTAHSGNTIYF.

The chain recombines TRBV11-2 with TRBJ2-7; 8 positions agree with TRBD1. The germline V gene encodes CDR1 SGHAT and CDR2 FQNNGV. Trimming at V came to 1 base and at J to 6 bases, leaving 11 bases not matched to a gene. The CDR3 contains 16 residues. The CDR3 protein is CASSLALRTGSVEQYF. The CDR3 DNA is TGTGCCAGCAGCTTAGCCCTAAGGACAGGGTCGGTCGAGCAGTACTTC.

This chain joins TRBV5-6 and TRBJ2-1, with 7 nucleotides matching TRBD2. This CDR3 is 16 amino acids long. Per the germline V gene, CDR1 is SGHDT and CDR2 is YYEEEE. Unmatched junction bases numbered 13, after V lost 5 bases and J lost 5 bases. CDR3 coding DNA: TGTGCCAGCAGGTTAGACCCGGGACTATCGGACAATGAGCAGTTCTTC. It yields the protein CASRLDPGLSDNEQFF.

A single count supports this clone. The J gene is TRBJ2-1, the V gene TRBV18; D could derive from TRBD1 or TRBD2 (6 bases each). CDR1 KGHSH and CDR2 LQKENI come from the germline V gene. CDR3 size: 12 residues. Trimming removed 6 bases at V and 9 bases at J, with 12 bases between. The chain's CDR3 is CASSQQGGEQFF. CDR3 DNA: TGTGCCAGCTCTCAACAGGGAGGTGAGCAGTTCTTC.

The chain has TRBV10-2 and TRBJ2-5, with 9 bases fitting TRBD1. The V gene end was trimmed by 8 bases and the J gene end by 2 bases; junction bases not matched to a gene: 6. This CDR3 spans 14 amino acids. Looked up from germline, CDR1 is WSHSY and CDR2 is SAAADI. CDR3 loop: CASSGQGGQETQYF. As DNA, the CDR3 is TGCGCCAGCTCGGGACAGGGCGGACAAGAGACCCAGTACTTC.

This clone was seen only once. This chain links TRBV6-4 with TRBJ1-2; D is unresolved. This CDR3 contains 16 residues. The V end was cut by 3 bases, the J end by 6 bases, with 20 bases between. Germline-derived CDR1 and CDR2 are MRHNA and SNTAGT. This CDR3 is CASSDSQIVSADGYTF. DNA of the CDR3: TGTGCCAGCAGTGATTCACAGATTGTATCGGCGGATGGCTACACCTTC.

This clone was seen a single time. The CDR3 reads CASDRSTYEQYF. The CDR3 DNA reads as TGTGCCAGCGACAGGTCCACCTACGAGCAGTACTTC. The chain links TRBV6-1 to TRBJ2-7, with D possibly matching TRBD1 (6 bases). The CDR3 has 12 amino acids. Trimming shortened V by 8 bases and J by 2 bases, and 10 bases separated the two germline ends. Germline lookup yields CDR1 MNHNS and CDR2 SASEGT.

Note on this clone: Relative to the germline gene, one junction end is altered; a read error may explain this. The chain joins TRBV4-2 to TRBJ1-1; TRBD1 aligns across 7 bases. The CDR3 is made up of 16 amino acids. Per the germline V gene, CDR1 is LGHNA and CDR2 is YNFKEQ. The chain's CDR3 is CASSQGTGQANTEAFF. In DNA, the CDR3 is TGTGCCAGCAGTCAAGGAACCGGACAGGCGAACACTGAAGCTTTCTTT.

V gene TRBV19 combines with J gene TRBJ1-1, with D possibly being TRBD1 (5 bases). V dropped 5 bases and J dropped 6 bases, with 19 bases sitting between them. CDR3 length: 15 residues. Germline V gene sequence: CDR1 LNHDA, CDR2 SQIVND (reference sequence). CDR3: CASSPLYRSESEAFF. The CDR3 nucleotides read TGTGCCAGTAGTCCTCTTTACAGGTCTGAATCTGAAGCTTTCTTT.

The V call is TRBV28, the J call TRBJ1-2; 7 positions agree with TRBD1. The V and J ends lost 3 bases and 7 bases, in that order; junction bases with no gene match: 2. Germline values: CDR1 MDHEN, CDR2 SYDVKM. This CDR3 spans 12 amino acids. In nucleotides, the CDR3 is TGTGCCAGCAGTTTTTCAGGGGGTGGCTACACCTTC. This encodes CASSFSGGGYTF.

With regard to this clone: One junction end does not reproduce the germline sequence, and a read error may be involved. V is TRBV5-3 and J is TRBJ1-2, with D uncertain. TRBV5-3 is treated as an ORF (open reading frame) with a function not yet certain. The CDR3 consists of 15 residues. CDR3 nucleotide sequence: TGTGCCAGCAGCTTGGAGTCCGAGGGCCGCGGGGGCTACACCTTC. Protein sequence: CASSLESEGRGGYTF.

The V gene is TRBV2, the J gene TRBJ2-7; tentative D call: TRBD1 (6 bases). The CDR3 length is 13 residues. Trimming shortened V by 6 bases and J by 2 bases, and 11 bases separated the two germline ends. Germline values: CDR1 SNHLY, CDR2 FYNNEI. In DNA, the CDR3 is TGTGCCAGCAGCCGACAGGTTACCTACGAGCAGTACTTC. This gives the protein CASSRQVTYEQYF.

This clone was picked up one time. This rearrangement joins TRBV7-9 to TRBJ1-5; no reliable D call. This CDR3 has 12 residues. Germline V gene sequence: CDR1 SEHNR, CDR2 FQNEAQ (reference sequence). The V end was cut by 7 bases, the J end by 5 bases, with 9 bases between. In DNA, the CDR3 is TGTGCCAGCACCGTGGGGTATCAGCCCCAGCATTTT. As protein: CASTVGYQPQHF.

CDR3 region: CASSFPDTGELFF. CDR3 bases: TGCGCCAGCAGTTTCCCGGATACCGGGGAGCTGTTTTTT. V usage is TRBV5-1 and J usage is TRBJ2-2; D not certain. The CDR3 totals 13 residues. Germline CDR1 reads SGHRS; CDR2 reads YFSETQ. The V end was cut by 5 bases, the J end by 5 bases, with 10 bases between.

This chain joins TRBV12-2 and TRBJ2-5; the D call of TRBD1 is as the table states it, not checked on the DNA. TRBV12-2 is reported as a pseudogene. CDR3 length equals 16 residues. The CDR3: CASRLAGQGEQETQYF. Written as DNA, the CDR3 is TGTGCAAGTCGCTTAGCGGGGCAGGGTGAACAAGAGACCCAGTACTTC.